This TCR beta chain was profiled in a study of T cells in Graves' hyperthyroidism and ophthalmopathy. Amplification of TCR beta CDR3 regions used RNA as the template. The study used the HTBI primer set for a first-round RT-PCR of the TCR CDR3. TCRdb fed the multiplex PCR reads into MiXCR, producing one record per CDR3 protein. The sample records 250,000 or so distinct CDR3 sequences, 16% being singletons. In the case of this clonotype: A read error may account for a junction end that differs from germline.

Sequenced material: blood. The receptor was derived from a young woman with Graves' ophthalmopathy.

The CDR3 DNA reads as TGTGCCAGCAGTTTGGGGGTTAGCGGGAGGGGCTCCCACGAGCAGTACTTC. Translated: CASSLGVSGRGSHEQYF. The rearrangement joins TRBV12-3 or TRBV12-4 to TRBJ2-7, with TRBD2 matching 11 bases. The CDR3 covers 17 residues.